The TCR beta chain under discussion was sequenced for a study of Graves' ophthalmopathy and Graves' hyperthyroidism. The study, taken as a whole, reports: Sensitivity reached approximately 88% and specificity 81.08% for a 13-signature model separating ophthalmopathy from stable hyperthyroidism.

The authors amplified TCR beta CDR3 regions from RNA transcripts. The library came from an HTBI-primed first-round RT-PCR and a second-round multiplex PCR. TCRdb ran MiXCR on the multiplex PCR reads and lists one entry per CDR3 protein. Of hundreds of thousands of distinct CDR3 sequences in the sample, roughly 21% were seen once. At least ten counts were recorded for this clonotype. Antigen unknown. Cases classed as stable hyperthyroidism had no ophthalmopathy within 18 months of follow-up. What supplied the PBMCs was roughly 11 ml of fresh peripheral blood. The TCR was taken from a woman aged 18 to 35 with stable Graves' hyperthyroidism. Material: peripheral blood.

CDR3 in DNA: TGTGCCAGCAGTGCGGGAGAGACCCAGTACTTC. Protein product: CASSAGETQYF. V gene TRBV2 combines with J gene TRBJ2-5; D call uncertain. The CDR3 loop spans 11 amino acids. Trimming removed 4 bases at V and 4 bases at J, with 4 bases between. Germline assignment: CDR1 SNHLY and CDR2 FYNNEI. The full variable domain, rest sourced from reference TRBV2 and TRBJ2-5, is EPEVTQTPSHQVTQMGQEVILRCVPISNHLYFYWYRQILGQKVEFLVSFYNNEISEKSEIFDDQFSVERPDGSNFTLKIRSTKLEDSAMYFCASSAGETQYFGPGTRLLVL.